The 23 T cell receptor beta chains given below trace back to one sample, sequenced in a study of regulatory T cells in long-lasting Graves disease. The sample's time point: newly diagnosed GD, antithyroid drugs for less than 3 months. PBMC-extracted RNA yielded the TCR library. TCR beta libraries were built with iRepertoire HTBI primers and Arm-PCR of CDR3 regions. A single record per CDR3 protein comes from TCRdb applying MiXCR to the multiplex PCR reads. The sample contains approximately 360,000 distinct CDR3 sequences, over 9.5% of which appear only once. The sample was also reused in another study, on T cells in Graves' hyperthyroidism and ophthalmopathy.

The sample was peripheral blood mononuclear cells (PBMCs), taken at new diagnosis, from a patient treated with antithyroid drugs. These receptors came from a woman aged 18-30 years with Graves disease.

On this clonotype: Since a far larger clone is one base different, this is likely a read error. The rearrangement uses TRBV27 and TRBJ2-1; 9 bases are a match to TRBD1. Near its end, the DNA agrees better with TRBJ2-3, so the J call may be wrong. Germline V CDR1 and CDR2: MNHEY, SMNVEV (reference sequence). The length of the CDR3 is 16 residues. The CDR3 loop is CACSFQPTGGADTQYF. CDR3 bases: TGTGCCTGCAGTTTCCAGCCGACAGGGGGGGCAGATACGCAGTATTTT.

As regards this clonotype: A read error may be the cause here, since a much bigger clone is one base away. The V gene is TRBV13, the J gene TRBJ2-3; unclear D gene. This CDR3 has 11 residues. Germline CDR1 and CDR2: PRHDT and FYEKMQ (reference sequence). V lost 5 bases and J lost 14, with 14 bases in between. The CDR3 DNA reads TGTGCCAGCAGCCATGGGGTTCCTCGGTATTTT. Translation: CASSHGVPRYF.

This clonotype was counted ten times or more. This chain joins TRBV20-1 and TRBJ2-7; D possibly corresponds to TRBD1 (6 bases). Germline lookup yields CDR1 DFQATT and CDR2 SNEGSKA (reference sequence). The CDR3 consists of 14 residues. V was shortened by 4 bases and J by 0 bases, with 13 bases between the two germline ends. CDR3: CSANEQGSSYEQYV. As DNA, the CDR3 is TGCAGTGCTAATGAACAGGGATCCTCCTACGAGCAGTACGTC.

This clonotype has just a few counts. The rearrangement links TRBV6-1 to TRBJ2-1; D is undetermined. The CDR3 contains 14 residues. V gave up 8 bases and J gave up 2 bases, with 13 bases separating them. The germline V gene encodes CDR1 MNHNS and CDR2 SASEGT. CDR3 coding DNA: TGTGCCAGCCGAAGATACACCACCTACAATGAGCAGTTCTTC. It codes for CASRRYTTYNEQFF.

This clonotype has ten or more counts. The V call is TRBV2, the J call TRBJ2-1, with 15 bases identical to TRBD2. Germline V lookup: CDR1 SNHLY, CDR2 FYNNEI. Trimming at V came to 8 bases and at J to 7 bases, leaving 9 bases not matched to a gene. The CDR3 covers 16 residues. The CDR3 nucleotides read TGTGCCAGCCCCGGACTAGCGGGAGGGCTGGGGAATGAGCAGTTCTTC. This gives the protein CASPGLAGGLGNEQFF. The full variable domain, with the rest looked up from reference TRBV2 and TRBJ2-1, is EPEVTQTPSHQVTQMGQEVILRCVPISNHLYFYWYRQILGQKVEFLVSFYNNEISEKSEIFDDQFSVERPDGSNFTLKIRSTKLEDSAMYFCASPGLAGGLGNEQFFGPGTRLTVL.

This clonotype was seen many times. The J gene is TRBJ2-7, the V gene TRBV12-3 or TRBV12-4; D call uncertain. Deletions cut 6 bases from V and 3 bases from J, with 15 bases between. This CDR3 is 14 amino acids long. As DNA, the CDR3 is TGTGCCAGCAGGCCGGGCCTAGGGATCTACGAGCAGTACTTC. This codes for CASRPGLGIYEQYF.

This clonotype was detected only a few times. The rearrangement uses TRBV2 and TRBJ2-7; 7 nucleotides line up with TRBD1. Germline CDR1 SNHLY, CDR2 FYNNEI. The junction had 2 bases not matched to a gene; V was cut back by 6 bases and J by 3 bases. The CDR3 spans 12 residues. In DNA, the CDR3 is TGTGCCAGCAGAGGGGACAGCTACGAGCAGTACGTC. As protein: CASRGDSYEQYV.

Many counts were recorded for this clonotype. The chain is built from TRBV20-1 and TRBJ1-4; the D is unclear. The CDR3 is made up of 14 amino acids. V lost 0 bases to trimming and J lost 0 bases, with 5 bases between them. CDR1 and CDR2 (germline): DFQATT, SNEGSKA (reference sequence). Here the CDR3 DNA reads TGCAGTGCTAGAGATAGCCCAACTAATGAAAAACTGTTTTTT. Its protein product is CSARDSPTNEKLFF.

Regarding this clonotype: Possible read error: a much larger clone is one base away. As the CDR3 is not closed by the conserved phenylalanine or tryptophan, this likely results from a read error. The DNA of the CDR3 is TGTGCCAGCGGCCCCCTGGGACAGCCTAACTATGGCTACACCCTC. Amino acids: CASGPLGQPNYGYTL. The V gene is TRBV27, the J gene TRBJ1-2, with TRBD1 matching over 7 bases. With 8 bases clipped from V and 0 bases from J, the junction kept 9 bases outside the gene matches. The germline V gene has CDR1 MNHEY and CDR2 SMNVEV (reference sequence). The CDR3 loop spans 15 amino acids.

The sample holds many counts of this clonotype. The chain employs TRBV18 and TRBJ2-3; unclear D gene. CDR3 length equals 13 residues. With 6 bases removed from V and 4 bases from J, the gap between germline ends came to 11 bases. Germline V gene data show CDR1 as KGHSH and CDR2 as LQKENI. This CDR3 is CASSLIPADTQYF. The CDR3 DNA follows: TGTGCCAGCTCCCTGATCCCTGCAGATACGCAGTATTTT.

This clonotype was found many times. This rearrangement joins TRBV6-2 or TRBV6-3 to TRBJ2-1, with 11 bases lining up with TRBD2. This CDR3 has 15 amino acids. Germline V CDR1 and CDR2: MNHEY, SVGEGT. V was clipped by 1 base and J by 7 bases; unmatched bases: 3. CDR3 loop: CASSYLVAGGNEQFF. The CDR3 nucleotides read TGTGCCAGCAGTTACTTGGTAGCGGGAGGGAATGAGCAGTTCTTC.

Only a few counts were recorded for this clonotype. This rearrangement joins TRBV16 to TRBJ2-1; tentative D call: TRBD1 (5 bases). Germline V gene sequence: CDR1 KGHSY, CDR2 FQNENV. This CDR3 spans 14 amino acids. Trimming left V 4 bases short and J 7 bases short, with 14 bases between. This CDR3 is CASSPAGAVNEQFF. The CDR3 nucleotides read TGTGCCAGCAGCCCCGCTGGGGCAGTTAATGAGCAGTTCTTC.

This clonotype was observed at least ten times. This chain connects TRBV12-3 or TRBV12-4 to TRBJ2-2; no definite D call. There are 14 residues in the CDR3. Trimming removed 5 bases at V and 3 bases at J, with 10 bases between. The DNA of the CDR3 is TGTGCCAGCAGTAACCGGGTCCACACCGGGGAGCTGTTTTTT. It encodes CASSNRVHTGELFF.

Comment on this clonotype: A much larger clone is a single base away; this may be a read error. The chain joins TRBV4-2 to TRBJ2-5, with TRBD2 matching 7 bases. The CDR3 has 13 residues. The germline gives CDR1 LGHNA, CDR2 YNFKEQ. CDR3 loop: CASSPGEGETQCF. CDR3 nucleotides: TGTGCCAGCAGCCCTGGGGAGGGTGAGACCCAGTGCTTC.

This clonotype was found many times. The rearrangement links TRBV12-3 or TRBV12-4 to TRBJ2-5, with D perhaps matching TRBD1 (5 bases). V dropped 11 bases and J dropped 0 bases, with 13 bases sitting between them. The CDR3 extends over 13 amino acids. The CDR3 loop is CAWSQGNQETQYF. The CDR3 DNA follows: TGTGCCTGGAGTCAGGGAAACCAAGAGACCCAGTACTTC.

This clonotype was seen a few times. The V gene is TRBV6-1, the J gene TRBJ2-3, with D hard to call. V lost 6 bases and J lost 4, with 8 bases in between. The germline gives CDR1 MNHNS, CDR2 SASEGT. The CDR3 has 12 residues. CDR3: CASSTPADTQYF. The CDR3 DNA sequence: TGTGCCAGCAGCACTCCGGCAGATACGCAGTATTTT.

This clonotype appeared many times. The V and J genes are TRBV2 and TRBJ1-1; TRBD1 matches at 7 bases. This CDR3 comprises 15 residues. J lost 4 bases, V lost 8 bases, and 13 bases had no gene match. Germline loops: CDR1 SNHLY, CDR2 FYNNEI. The CDR3 sequence: CASGFRTGDGTEAFF. CDR3 DNA: TGTGCCAGCGGATTTCGGACAGGCGACGGCACTGAAGCTTTCTTT.

This clonotype was counted between two and nine times. J is TRBJ1-5 and V is TRBV4-3, with D possibly TRBD1 on 5 matching bases. V gave up 0 bases and J gave up 6 bases, with 15 bases separating them. Germline loops: CDR1 LGHNA, CDR2 YSLEER. The CDR3 contains 16 residues. CDR3 protein: CASSQDSKRGAQPQHF. The CDR3, as DNA: TGCGCCAGCAGCCAAGATAGTAAGAGGGGCGCTCAGCCCCAGCATTTT.

In the case of this clonotype: A much larger clone lies a single base off, so this may be a read error. The gene calls are TRBV7-2 and TRBJ2-3, with TRBD1 as a possible D gene (5 bases). Germline V gene sequence: CDR1 SGHTA, CDR2 FQGNSA. The CDR3 is 16 amino acids. The CDR3 here is CASSFRTTVVTDTRYF. The DNA of the CDR3 is TGTGCCAGCAGCTTCAGGACAACAGTAGTTACAGATACGCGGTATTTT.

In its sample, this clonotype was seen many times. The V and J genes are TRBV11-1 and TRBJ2-7, with 8 bases aligning to TRBD2. Trimming at V came to 5 bases and at J to 2 bases, leaving 5 bases not matched to a gene. Germline CDR1 SGHAT, CDR2 FQDESV (reference sequence). The CDR3 extends over 14 amino acids. In DNA form, the CDR3 reads TGTGCCAGCAGCCATAGCGGGGCCCCCTACGAGCAGTACTTC. It specifies CASSHSGAPYEQYF.

This clonotype was found many times. The V and J genes are TRBV6-1 and TRBJ1-2; D not resolved. Trimming took 4 bases from V and 8 from J, leaving 29 bases between them. Germline CDR1 and CDR2: MNHNS and SASEGT. The length of the CDR3 is 18 residues. CDR3 protein: CASSAPSKVDWRSTGYTF. The DNA of the CDR3 is TGTGCCAGCAGTGCCCCCTCCAAGGTGGACTGGCGTTCAACCGGCTACACCTTC.

V is TRBV2 and J is TRBJ2-5; tentative D call: TRBD2 (7 bases). The CDR3 length is 14 residues. V lost 7 bases, J lost 1 base, and 13 bases lay in between. CDR1 is SNHLY, CDR2 FYNNEI, per germline. In DNA, the CDR3 is TGTGCCAGCATCTTAGGGGGGGTCCAAGAGACCCAGTACTTC. Translation: CASILGGVQETQYF.

This clonotype was detected many times. The chain combines TRBV12-3 or TRBV12-4 with TRBJ2-1; TRBD2 matches at 7 bases. The CDR3 has 15 residues. Trimming at V came to 6 bases and at J to 4 bases, leaving 9 bases not matched to a gene. CDR3 DNA sequence: TGTGCCAGCAGGCCACGGGGGGACGGTTACAATGAGCAGTTCTTC. As protein: CASRPRGDGYNEQFF.